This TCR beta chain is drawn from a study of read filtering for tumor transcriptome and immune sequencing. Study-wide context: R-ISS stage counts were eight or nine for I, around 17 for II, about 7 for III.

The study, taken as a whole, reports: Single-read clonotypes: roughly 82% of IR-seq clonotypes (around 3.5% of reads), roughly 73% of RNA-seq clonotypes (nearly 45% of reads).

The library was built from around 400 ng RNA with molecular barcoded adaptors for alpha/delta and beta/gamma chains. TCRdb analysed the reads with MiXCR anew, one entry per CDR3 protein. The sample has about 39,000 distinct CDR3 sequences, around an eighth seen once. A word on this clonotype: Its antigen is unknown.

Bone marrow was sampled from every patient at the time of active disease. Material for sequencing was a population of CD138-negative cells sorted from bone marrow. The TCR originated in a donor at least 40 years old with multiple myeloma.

CDR3 in DNA: TGTGCCAGCAGGATTCAGGGGAATGGTCAGCCCCAGCATTTT. It translates to CASRIQGNGQPQHF. The J gene is TRBJ1-5, the V gene TRBV28; tentative D call: TRBD1 (6 bases). Germline CDR1 is MDHEN and CDR2 is SYDVKM. The CDR3 loop spans 14 amino acids. The V end lost 6 bases, the J end lost 6 bases, and 15 bases lay between the germline ends.